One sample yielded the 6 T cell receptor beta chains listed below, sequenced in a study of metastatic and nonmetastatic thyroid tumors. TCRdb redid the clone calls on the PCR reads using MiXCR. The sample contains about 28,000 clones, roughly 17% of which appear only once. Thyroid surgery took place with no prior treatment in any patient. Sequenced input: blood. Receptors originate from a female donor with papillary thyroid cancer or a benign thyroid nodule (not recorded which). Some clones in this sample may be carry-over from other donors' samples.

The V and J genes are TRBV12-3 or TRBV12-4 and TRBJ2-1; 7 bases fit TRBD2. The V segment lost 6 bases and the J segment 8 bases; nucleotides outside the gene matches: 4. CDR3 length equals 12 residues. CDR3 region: CASRGLEHEQFF. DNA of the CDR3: TGTGCCAGCAGAGGACTAGAACATGAGCAGTTCTTC.

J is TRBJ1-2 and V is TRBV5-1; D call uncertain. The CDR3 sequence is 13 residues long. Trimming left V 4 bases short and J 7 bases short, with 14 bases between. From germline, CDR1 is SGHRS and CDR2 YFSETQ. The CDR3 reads CASSHTVTGGYTF. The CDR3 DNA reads TGCGCCAGCAGCCACACAGTTACGGGTGGCTACACCTTC.

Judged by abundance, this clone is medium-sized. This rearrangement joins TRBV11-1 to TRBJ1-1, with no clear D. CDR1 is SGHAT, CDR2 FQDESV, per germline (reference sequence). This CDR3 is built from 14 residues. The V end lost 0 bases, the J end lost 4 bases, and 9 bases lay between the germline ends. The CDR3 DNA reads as TGTGCCAGCAGCTTAGCACGCGGGAGCACTGAAGCTTTCTTT. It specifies CASSLARGSTEAFF.

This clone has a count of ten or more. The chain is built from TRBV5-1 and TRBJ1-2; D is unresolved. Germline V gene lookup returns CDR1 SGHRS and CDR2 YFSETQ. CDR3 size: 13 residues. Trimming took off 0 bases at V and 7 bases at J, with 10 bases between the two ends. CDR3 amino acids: CASSLGVSAGYTF. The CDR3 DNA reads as TGCGCCAGCAGCTTGGGGGTTAGCGCTGGCTACACCTTC.

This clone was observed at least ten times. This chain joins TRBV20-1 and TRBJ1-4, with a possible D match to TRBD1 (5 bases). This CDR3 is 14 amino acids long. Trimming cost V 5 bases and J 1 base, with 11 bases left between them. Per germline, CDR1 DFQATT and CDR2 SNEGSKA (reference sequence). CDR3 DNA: TGCAGTGCTGAGCGCGGGGGAACTAATGAAAAACTGTTTTTT. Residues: CSAERGGTNEKLFF.

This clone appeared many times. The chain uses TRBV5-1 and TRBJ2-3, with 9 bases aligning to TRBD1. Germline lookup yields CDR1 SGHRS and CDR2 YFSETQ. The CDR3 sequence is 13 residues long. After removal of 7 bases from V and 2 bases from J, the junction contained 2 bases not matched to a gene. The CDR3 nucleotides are TGCGCCAGCGGACAGGGGAACACAGATACGCAGTATTTT. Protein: CASGQGNTDTQYF.